The 24 T cell receptor beta chains below all came from one sample that was sequenced in a study of human T cells and chemical hapten exposure. Time point meaning: patch test 1, 2 weeks after DPC sensitization. Stated treatment: therapeutic diphenylcyclopropenone sensitization with weekly scalp DPC. TCRdb reanalysed the RACE reads using MiXCR and keeps one entry per CDR3 protein. The table shows over 85,000 distinct CDR3 sequences, with roughly an eighth occurring only once. The sample consisted of whole blood, taken in connection with sensitization to the hapten diphenylcyclopropenone (DPC). These receptors all stem from a middle-aged woman with alopecia areata. Some clones in this sample may be carry-over from other donors' samples.

There are many counts of this clonotype. The chain combines TRBV6-6 with TRBJ1-6, with 11 bases fitting TRBD1. The V gene end was trimmed by 8 bases and the J gene end by 7 bases; junction bases not matched to a gene: 4. The CDR3 runs 14 residues. Germline values: CDR1 MNHNY, CDR2 SVGAGI (reference sequence). The CDR3 sequence is CASAGTGGNSPLHF. CDR3 in DNA: TGTGCCAGCGCCGGGACAGGGGGAAATTCACCCCTCCACTTT.

This clonotype was seen more than once but under ten times. The chain combines TRBV11-1 with TRBJ2-5; unclear D gene. Trimming stripped 3 bases from V and 1 base from J, with 6 bases between. In germline, CDR1 is SGHAT, CDR2 FQDESV (reference sequence). This CDR3 contains 13 residues. CDR3 DNA: TGTGCCAGCAGCTTCGATTTCCAAGAGACCCAGTACTTC. Translation: CASSFDFQETQYF.

The V and J genes are TRBV6-5 and TRBJ1-5; a weak D match, TRBD1 (6 bases). The V gene's germline CDR1 is MNHEY and CDR2 SVGAGI. Trimming cost V 0 bases and J 6 bases, with 9 bases left between them. The CDR3 totals 14 residues. The CDR3 DNA follows: TGTGCCAGCAGTTACTCGGGGGGGCTTCAGCCCCAGCATTTT. Amino acids: CASSYSGGLQPQHF.

In this sample, this clonotype turned up many times. The chain has TRBV7-2 and TRBJ2-5, with D maybe TRBD1 (5 bases). Germline CDR1 SGHTA, CDR2 FQGNSA. Trimming left V 5 bases short and J 4 bases short, with 14 bases between. The length of the CDR3 is 14 residues. This chain's CDR3 is CASSRRQPGETQYF. CDR3 bases: TGTGCCAGCAGCCGAAGACAGCCGGGAGAGACCCAGTACTTC.

The V call is TRBV7-6, the J call TRBJ2-2; 8 bases match TRBD1. Losses at the gene ends were 5 bases for V and 6 bases for J; bases not matched to a gene: 11. Germline V gene sequence: CDR1 SGHVS, CDR2 FNYEAQ. The CDR3 consists of 16 residues. The CDR3 bases are TGTGCCAGCAGCCCCTGGGGCCAGGGGGCGTCCGGGGAGCTGTTTTTT. As protein: CASSPWGQGASGELFF.

This clonotype showed up just a few times. The gene calls are TRBV28 and TRBJ1-4; maybe TRBD1 (6 bases). This CDR3 has 18 residues. Germline CDR1 is MDHEN and CDR2 is SYDVKM. Deletions cut 5 bases from V and 4 bases from J, with 23 bases between. The CDR3 region has the DNA TGTGCCAGCAGTGAGGTTGCAGGGGATCCACCGAGTAATGAAAAACTGTTTTTT. It encodes CASSEVAGDPPSNEKLFF.

This clonotype was counted a few times. The J gene is TRBJ2-5, the V gene TRBV20-1; 11 positions match TRBD2. After removal of 4 bases from V and 5 bases from J, the junction contained 9 bases not matched to a gene. This CDR3 contains 15 residues. Germline V gene lookup returns CDR1 DFQATT and CDR2 SNEGSKA (reference sequence). CDR3 sequence (DNA): TGCAGTGCTACCGACCTACTAGCGGGAGTTGAGACCCAGTACTTC. It yields the protein CSATDLLAGVETQYF.

The chain has TRBV27 and TRBJ2-2; 8 bases are shared with TRBD2. CDR1 and CDR2 from the germline V gene are MNHEY and SMNVEV (reference sequence). V shed 8 bases, J shed 0 bases, and the junction held 5 bases outside the gene matches. There are 15 residues in the CDR3. This CDR3 reads CASRPTSANTGELFF. CDR3 coding DNA: TGTGCCAGCCGTCCGACTAGCGCGAACACCGGGGAGCTGTTTTTT.

This clonotype came up many times. The chain joins TRBV5-1 to TRBJ2-3, with TRBD2 matching 14 bases. CDR1 and CDR2 from the germline V gene are SGHRS and YFSETQ. With V trimmed by 4 bases and J by 7 bases, 8 bases remained unmatched. The CDR3 sequence is 16 residues long. The CDR3: CASSPQGTSGSYTQYF. In nucleotides, the CDR3 is TGCGCCAGCAGCCCGCAGGGGACTAGCGGGAGTTATACGCAGTATTTT.

This clonotype was seen ten or more times. This chain joins TRBV5-1 and TRBJ1-6; the D is unclear. With 7 bases removed from V and 0 bases from J, the gap between germline ends came to 14 bases. This CDR3 has 16 amino acids. Germline CDR1 and CDR2: SGHRS and YFSETQ. The CDR3 loop reads CASRLPGSSYNSPLHF. The CDR3 coding sequence is TGCGCCAGCCGCCTTCCGGGGAGCTCCTATAATTCACCCCTCCACTTT.

The chain couples TRBV30 to TRBJ2-2; D is possibly TRBD1 or TRBD2 (6 bases each). Germline V lookup: CDR1 GTSNPN, CDR2 SVGIG (reference sequence). The CDR3 spans 14 residues. V was shortened by 3 bases and J by 4 bases, with 12 bases between the two germline ends. CDR3 nucleotides: TGTGCCTGGAGAGGGAGGACAGTCACCGGGGAGCTGTTTTTT. It codes for CAWRGRTVTGELFF.

This clonotype was seen repeatedly, ten times or more. The CDR3 nucleotides are TGTGCCAGCAGCTCCCTAACCTATAGACCCTACGAGCAGTACTTC. Protein sequence: CASSSLTYRPYEQYF. The chain combines TRBV5-6 with TRBJ2-7; no definite D call. CDR3 size: 15 residues. Germline V lookup: CDR1 SGHDT, CDR2 YYEEEE. Trimming pared 3 bases from V and 2 bases from J, leaving 15 bases between.

This clonotype came up once. The chain recombines TRBV7-9 with TRBJ1-5, with TRBD1 as a possible D gene (5 bases). The length of the CDR3 is 14 residues. Germline V gene sequence: CDR1 SEHNR, CDR2 FQNEAQ (reference sequence). V was cut by 3 bases and J by 6 bases, with 12 bases left in between. The CDR3 DNA is TGTGCCAGCAGCTTTACGGACGGGGCTCAGCCCCAGCATTTT. This translates into CASSFTDGAQPQHF.

This clonotype was detected a few times. The gene calls are TRBV6-5 and TRBJ2-5; TRBD2 matches 11 bases. Germline V gives CDR1 MNHEY, CDR2 SVGAGI. V shed 6 bases, J shed 4 bases, and the junction held 10 bases outside the gene matches. CDR3 size: 16 residues. CDR3 in DNA: TGTGCCAGCAGGCCCCTTAGCGGGAGGGAGCGAGAGACCCAGTACTTC. Translated: CASRPLSGRERETQYF.

The V and J genes are TRBV4-2 and TRBJ2-3; D is perhaps TRBD2 (6 bases). The CDR3 totals 17 residues. From germline, CDR1 is LGHNA and CDR2 YNFKEQ. The ends were cut back, 0 bases at V and 4 bases at J, with 17 bases in the middle. Here the CDR3 DNA reads TGTGCCAGCAGCCAAGATCCCCGGAAGAGGGAGGCAGATACGCAGTATTTT. Translation gives CASSQDPRKREADTQYF.

This clonotype was detected many times. This chain links TRBV3-1 with TRBJ1-5, with 9 positions matching TRBD1. The CDR3 totals 15 residues. J gave up 6 bases and V 4 bases, and 7 bases lay outside the gene matches. CDR1 and CDR2 from the germline V gene are LGHDT and YNNKEL (reference sequence). The CDR3, as DNA: TGTGCCAGCAGCCTGGGGACAGGGCGATCTCAGCCCCAGCATTTT. It translates to CASSLGTGRSQPQHF.

This clonotype was seen a few times. This chain uses TRBV28 with TRBJ2-5; D may match TRBD1 or TRBD2 (5 bases each). V lost 6 bases, J lost 4 bases, and 21 bases lay in between. CDR3 length: 16 amino acids. The germline gives CDR1 MDHEN, CDR2 SYDVKM. CDR3: CASSPMAVVGVETQYF. CDR3 DNA: TGTGCCAGCAGCCCGATGGCGGTCGTGGGGGTAGAGACCCAGTACTTC.

This clonotype was counted many times. The V gene is TRBV7-3, the J gene TRBJ2-7; weak D call: TRBD2 (6 bases). Trimming shortened V by 2 bases and J by 2 bases, and 13 bases separated the two germline ends. The CDR3 is 15 amino acids. Germline V gives CDR1 SGHTA, CDR2 FQGTGA. CDR3 residues: CASSLGGTGTYEQYF. Written as DNA, the CDR3 is TGTGCCAGCAGCTTAGGCGGGACGGGCACCTACGAGCAGTACTTC.

This clonotype was counted only a few times. V and J are TRBV24-1 and TRBJ2-5, with D perhaps matching TRBD1 (7 bases). There are 15 residues in the CDR3. V lost 3 bases and J 1 base, leaving 11 bases between the germline ends. Germline values: CDR1 KGHDR, CDR2 SFDVKD. The CDR3 DNA reads TGTGCCACCAGTGATGGAGGGACAGTCCAAGAGACCCAGTACTTC. This codes for CATSDGGTVQETQYF.

This clonotype was seen many times. V and J are TRBV29-1 and TRBJ2-1, with 7 positions matching TRBD1. V gave up 7 bases and J gave up 4 bases; unmatched junction bases: 7. The CDR3 spans 13 residues. CDR1 and CDR2 from the germline V gene are SQVTM and ANQGSEA. The CDR3 DNA is TGCAGCGGCCGGGACAGCACGTACAATGAGCAGTTCTTC. Translation: CSGRDSTYNEQFF.

This clonotype has more than one count but fewer than ten. The V and J genes are TRBV3-1 and TRBJ2-1; 7 nucleotides line up with TRBD2. The length of the CDR3 is 15 residues. Looked up from germline, CDR1 is LGHDT and CDR2 is YNNKEL (reference sequence). The V and J ends lost 4 bases and 5 bases, in that order; junction bases with no gene match: 8. DNA of the CDR3: TGTGCCAGCAGCCCAGGGAGCGGGGCGGACAATGAGCAGTTCTTC. It codes for CASSPGSGADNEQFF.

This clonotype showed up just a few times. This CDR3 reads CSAYRGPNTEAFF. DNA of the CDR3: TGCAGCGCTTACAGGGGCCCGAACACTGAAGCTTTCTTT. The chain is built from TRBV29-1 and TRBJ1-1; 7 bases match TRBD1. J gave up 1 base and V 7 bases, and 6 bases lay outside the gene matches. CDR1 is SQVTM, CDR2 ANQGSEA, per germline. The CDR3 is made up of 13 amino acids.

A few counts support this clonotype. The chain recombines TRBV19 with TRBJ2-7; D is perhaps TRBD1 (5 bases). V lost 1 base, J lost 2 bases, and 12 bases lay in between. CDR1 LNHDA and CDR2 SQIVND come from the germline V gene (reference sequence). This CDR3 is built from 15 residues. DNA for the CDR3: TGTGCCAGTAGTATAGGGTTGAAGGGGCCCTACGAGCAGTACTTC. Translating it yields CASSIGLKGPYEQYF.

This clonotype was counted only a few times. This chain links TRBV6-5 with TRBJ2-5; D is ambiguous. This CDR3 has 15 amino acids. With 5 bases removed from V and 1 base from J, the gap between germline ends came to 14 bases. The V gene's germline CDR1 is MNHEY and CDR2 SVGAGI. The CDR3 here is CASSGEDGRQETQYF. The CDR3 DNA reads as TGTGCCAGCAGTGGAGAGGACGGCCGCCAAGAGACCCAGTACTTC.